This T cell receptor beta chain is from a study of cytomegalovirus exposure and HLA in healthy donors. Overall study results and limits: Analysis was performed later, and it showed HLA-associated TCR beta chains to be more clonally expanded than equally common others. TRBV6-2, TRBV6-3 and other indistinguishable V segments were excluded. Several of the most significant clusters were apparently associated with common viral pathogens in a later analysis.

Comments on this clone: What it binds is unknown.

Amplification used 60 Vbeta primers and 13 Jbeta primers. Only in-frame clones appear in the TCRdb table, and some are missing; sequencing was by immunoSEQ multiplex PCR. This repertoire includes around 140,000 clones. Germline V lookup: CDR1 LGHNA, CDR2 YNFKEQ. The V and J ends lost 0 bases and 6 bases respectively, with 14 bases between them. The CDR3 sequence is 15 residues long. Sequencing used PBMCs. The receptor was isolated from a woman aged 45 to 65 in good health and CMV-seronegative. V usage is TRBV4-2 and J usage is TRBJ1-1; tentative D call: TRBD1 (5 bases). For the CDR3, the DNA is TGTGCCAGCAGCCAAGATTCGGGGACTGGGGCTGAAGCTTTCTTT. Its protein product is CASSQDSGTGAEAFF.